These 8 T cell receptor beta chains were sequenced from one sample in a study of T cell changes during pregnancy in multiple sclerosis (dated by TCRdb to between 2018 and 2020). The library came from the immunoSEQ multiplex PCR assay. TCRdb retrieved this table from immuneACCESS and kept in-frame rearrangements only. Not all clones are present; in checked studies, unresolved V genes account for under half, and no reason is known for the remainder. This sample comprises 70,000 or so clones, around 92% of them detected only once. Jointly, the top ten make up roughly 0.7% of the sample. Sample: peripheral blood, taken in the third trimester of pregnancy. The source is a female donor in good health, enrolled as a control in a pregnancy study.

The V gene is TRBV6-1, the J gene TRBJ2-1; 7 bases match TRBD1. The CDR3 runs 15 residues. The germline gives CDR1 MNHNS, CDR2 SASEGT. V shed 5 bases and J 5 bases; nucleotides not matched to a gene: 9. CDR3 region: CASSKLGTANNEQFF. The DNA of the CDR3 is TGTGCCAGCAGTAAACTCGGGACAGCCAACAATGAGCAGTTCTTC.

The chain uses TRBV7-9 and TRBJ2-7; D not resolved. The CDR3 sequence is 12 residues long. Germline-derived CDR1 and CDR2 are SEHNR and FQNEAQ (reference sequence). V lost 0 bases and J 5 bases, leaving 5 bases between the germline ends. Here the CDR3 reads CASSLASNEQYF. CDR3 DNA sequence: TGTGCCAGCAGCTTAGCGAGCAACGAGCAGTACTTC. Full variable domain (remainder filled in from reference TRBV7-9 and TRBJ2-7): DTGVSQNPRHKITKRGQNVTFRCDPISEHNRLYWYRQTLGQGPEFLTYFQNEAQLEKSRLLSDRFSAERPKGSFSTLEIQRTEQGDSAMYLCASSLASNEQYFGPGTRLTVT.

V gene TRBV4-3 combines with J gene TRBJ2-1; possible D gene TRBD2, 5 bases. CDR1 and CDR2 (germline): LGHNA, YSLEER. Trimming left V 0 bases short and J 5 bases short, with 8 bases between. This CDR3 is built from 14 residues. The CDR3 here is CASSQDRGHNEQFF. The CDR3 nucleotides are TGCGCCAGCAGCCAAGATCGAGGGCACAATGAGCAGTTCTTC.

This chain links TRBV6-5 with TRBJ2-5, with 7 bases lining up with TRBD1. Gene TRBJ2-7 matches the end of the DNA better, so the J call may be wrong. This CDR3 is built from 15 residues. Germline V gene data show CDR1 as MNHEY and CDR2 as SVGAGI. Here the CDR3 reads CASSYAGTEFYEQYF. CDR3 nucleotides: TGTGCCAGCAGTTACGCCGGGACAGAATTTTACGAGCAGTACTTC.

The chain links TRBV15 to TRBJ2-5; TRBD1 is a possible D gene (5 bases). Trimming stripped 0 bases from V and 0 bases from J, with 17 bases between. Germline assignment: CDR1 LNHNV and CDR2 YYDKDF (reference sequence). This CDR3 spans 18 amino acids. CDR3 sequence (DNA): TGTGCCACCAGCAGAGACCCGCTGGTAGGCAGGGACCAAGAGACCCAGTACTTC. Translating gives CATSRDPLVGRDQETQYF.

The rearrangement joins TRBV4-1 to TRBJ2-7; the match to TRBD2 covers 7 bases. The CDR3 is 16 residues long. V shed 0 bases, J shed 0 bases, and the junction held 5 bases outside the gene matches. Germline V CDR1 and CDR2: MGHRA, YSYEKL. The CDR3 region has the DNA TGCGCCAGCAGCCAAGATCCTAGCGGTGGCTCCTACGAGCAGTACTTC. It codes for CASSQDPSGGSYEQYF.

The J gene is TRBJ2-2, the V gene TRBV5-1; weak D call: TRBD1 (5 bases). The CDR3 spans 16 residues. The germline V gene has CDR1 SGHRS and CDR2 YFSETQ. The germline V and J ends were trimmed by 2 bases and 0 bases, with 11 bases remaining between them. The CDR3 nucleotides are TGCGCCAGCAGCTTAAGGGGCAACTCGAACACCGGGGAGCTGTTTTTT. It codes for CASSLRGNSNTGELFF.

The chain is built from TRBV10-3 and TRBJ2-7, with 8 bases matching TRBD1. V gave up 6 bases and J gave up 2 bases; unmatched junction bases: 6. This CDR3 is built from 14 residues. Germline V gives CDR1 ENHRY, CDR2 SYGVKD. The CDR3 coding sequence is TGTGCCATCAGCCTCCGGGACAGGACCTACGAGCAGTACTTC. Translating it yields CAISLRDRTYEQYF.